The 22 T cell receptor beta chains reported below all come from one sample, sequenced in a study of identical twins. TCRdb used MiXCR to reprocess the 5' RACE reads, holding one entry per CDR3 protein. The sample has 350,000 to 500,000 distinct CDR3 sequences; about 18% are singletons. The sequencing sample was made of naive T cells sorted from blood. These receptors were obtained from a man aged 45-65 years in good health.

The chain carries TRBV5-1 and TRBJ1-5, with D uncertain. Trimming took 0 bases from V and 7 from J, leaving 14 bases between them. The CDR3 length is 15 residues. CDR1 is SGHRS, CDR2 YFSETQ, per germline. CDR3 in DNA: TGCGCCAGCAGCTTGGAGGGTAGCGAATGGCAGCCCCAGCATTTT. It encodes CASSLEGSEWQPQHF.

The chain couples TRBV7-2 to TRBJ1-5; D is unclear. The CDR3 is 13 amino acids. Germline V gene lookup returns CDR1 SGHTA and CDR2 FQGNSA. V gave up 1 base and J gave up 6 bases, with 7 bases separating them. The CDR3 DNA reads as TGTGCCAGCAGCTTAGGGGTGTTTCAGCCCCAGCATTTT. Translated: CASSLGVFQPQHF.

The chain employs TRBV6-1 and TRBJ2-1, with 7 bases fitting TRBD2. The CDR3 consists of 15 residues. V was pared by 8 bases and J by 6 bases, with 13 bases of the junction left unmatched. CDR1 and CDR2 (germline): MNHNS, SASEGT. The CDR3 sequence: CASGGDAGPPNEQFF. The CDR3 nucleotides read TGTGCCAGCGGGGGGGACGCGGGCCCCCCCAATGAGCAGTTCTTC.

Ten or more counts support this clonotype. The CDR3 DNA reads TGTGCCAGCAGTTACTTCGACAGGAACACTGAAGCTTTCTTT. The encoded protein is CASSYFDRNTEAFF. The genes are TRBV6-5 and TRBJ1-1, with D tentatively TRBD1 (5 bases). This CDR3 has 14 residues. The germline CDR1 and CDR2 sequences are MNHEY and SVGAGI. V was clipped by 1 base and J by 1 base, with 7 bases between them.

The chain uses TRBV6-2 or TRBV6-3 and TRBJ2-7; tentatively, D is TRBD1 (6 bases). The CDR3 length is 17 residues. Per the germline V gene, CDR1 is MNHEY and CDR2 is SVGEGT. Trimming removed 6 bases at V and 3 bases at J, with 24 bases between. The CDR3 spells CASSSRFRDKGHYEQYF. DNA of the CDR3: TGTGCCAGCAGCTCACGTTTCCGGGACAAGGGCCACTACGAGCAGTACTTC.

The rearrangement links TRBV10-1 to TRBJ1-4, with 7 bases aligning to TRBD1. V was clipped by 1 base and J by 5 bases; unmatched bases: 4. This CDR3 has 15 residues. The germline V gene encodes CDR1 WNHNN and CDR2 SYGVQD (reference sequence). CDR3 in DNA: TGCGCCAGCAGTGAGTTCCGGGACAGCAATGAAAAACTGTTTTTT. Translation gives CASSEFRDSNEKLFF.

This clonotype came up a few times. The chain uses TRBV20-1 and TRBJ2-5; 7 nucleotides match TRBD2. The CDR3 consists of 14 residues. Trimming cost V 2 bases and J 5 bases; bases outside gene matches: 8. Germline-derived CDR1 and CDR2 are DFQATT and SNEGSKA (reference sequence). The CDR3 DNA reads TGCAGTGCTAGAAGCGGGAAGGGGCTCGAGACCCAGTACTTC. Protein: CSARSGKGLETQYF.

This chain joins TRBV20-1 and TRBJ2-7; 9 bases are a match to TRBD2. This CDR3 region has 15 residues. After removal of 0 bases from V and 3 bases from J, the junction contained 6 bases not matched to a gene. Germline V gives CDR1 DFQATT, CDR2 SNEGSKA (reference sequence). CDR3 coding DNA: TGCAGTGCTAGAGATTTGCGGGAGGGTGTCTACGAGCAGTACTTC. This gives the protein CSARDLREGVYEQYF.

The chain employs TRBV6-2 or TRBV6-3 and TRBJ2-1; no clear D. V dropped 6 bases and J dropped 2 bases, with 11 bases sitting between them. This CDR3 has 14 residues. The germline V gene has CDR1 MNHEY and CDR2 SVGEGT. The CDR3 region has the DNA TGTGCCAGCAGGACGGAATTAACCTACAATGAGCAGTTCTTC. Protein: CASRTELTYNEQFF.

This rearrangement joins TRBV6-1 to TRBJ1-3; no firm D call. Trimming cost V 2 bases and J 0 bases, with 5 bases left between them. CDR1 and CDR2 (germline): MNHNS, SASEGT. The length of the CDR3 is 14 residues. The CDR3, as DNA: TGTGCCAGCAGTGAACAGAGCTCTGGAAACACCATATATTTT. Its translation is CASSEQSSGNTIYF.

This clonotype was observed at least ten times. The chain couples TRBV20-1 to TRBJ2-7; the D gene is possibly TRBD2 (6 bases). V was cut by 6 bases and J by 5 bases, with 17 bases left in between. The germline CDR1 and CDR2 sequences are DFQATT and SNEGSKA (reference sequence). The length of the CDR3 is 13 residues. The CDR3, as DNA: TGCAGTGCGGCGGGACTGCCGGCTAACGAGCAGTACTTC. This sequence encodes CSAAGLPANEQYF.

This clonotype showed up just a few times. The chain uses TRBV9 and TRBJ2-3; D gene unclear. Germline loops: CDR1 SGDLS, CDR2 YYNGEE. The length of the CDR3 is 15 residues. The V gene lost 2 bases and the J gene lost 0 bases, with 10 bases spanning the gap. The CDR3 spells CASSVQAASTDTQYF. CDR3 sequence (DNA): TGTGCCAGCAGCGTTCAGGCAGCTAGCACAGATACGCAGTATTTT.

This clonotype was picked up many times. This chain connects TRBV7-8 to TRBJ2-7; 9 bases agree with TRBD1. The CDR3 runs 13 residues. V trimming: 5 bases; J trimming: 6 bases; junction bases outside the gene matches: 5. Germline V gives CDR1 SGHVS, CDR2 FQNEAQ. Here the CDR3 reads CASSTDRGAEQYF. The CDR3 coding sequence is TGTGCCAGCAGCACAGACAGGGGGGCCGAGCAGTACTTC. The whole variable domain, remainder taken from reference TRBV7-8 and TRBJ2-7, is GAGVSQSPRYKVAKRGQDVALRCDPISGHVSLFWYQQALGQGPEFLTYFQNEAQLDKSGLPSDRFFAERPEGSVSTLKIQRTQQEDSAVYLCASSTDRGAEQYFGPGTRLTVT.

This clonotype has a count of ten or more. CDR3 in amino acids: CSVPGQGASYEQYF. As DNA, the CDR3 is TGCAGTGTCCCGGGACAGGGGGCTTCCTACGAGCAGTACTTC. The chain couples TRBV20-1 to TRBJ2-7, with 12 bases identical to TRBD1. The junction had 5 bases not matched to a gene; V was cut back by 7 bases and J by 1 base. CDR1 and CDR2 (germline): DFQATT, SNEGSKA (reference sequence). The CDR3 loop spans 14 amino acids.

This clonotype was counted ten times or more. V and J are TRBV29-1 and TRBJ2-1, with D hard to call. There are 12 residues in the CDR3. Germline CDR1 and CDR2: SQVTM and ANQGSEA. V was shortened by 4 bases and J by 0 bases, with 4 bases between the two germline ends. CDR3 DNA sequence: TGCAGCGTTGTTAGCTCCTACAATGAGCAGTTCTTC. Translating it yields CSVVSSYNEQFF.

This clonotype was counted between two and nine times. The genes are TRBV6-5 and TRBJ2-7; 9 nucleotides agree with TRBD1. V shed 4 bases and J 4 bases; nucleotides not matched to a gene: 11. Germline CDR1 reads MNHEY; CDR2 reads SVGAGI. This CDR3 comprises 16 residues. The CDR3 DNA is TGTGCCAGCAGTTCACCCCGGACAGGGGTCAGTTACGAGCAGTACTTC. Protein: CASSSPRTGVSYEQYF.

This clonotype was seen ten or more times. This sequence joins TRBV6-1 and TRBJ2-1; TRBD2 aligns across 11 bases. J lost 5 bases, V lost 8 bases, and 2 bases had no gene match. The CDR3 consists of 13 residues. CDR1 is MNHNS and CDR2 is SASEGT in the germline V gene. The CDR3 nucleotides are TGTGCCAGCGGGACTAGCGGAAACAATGAGCAGTTCTTC. Translating gives CASGTSGNNEQFF.

This chain joins TRBV6-5 and TRBJ1-6; D perhaps matches TRBD1 (6 bases). CDR3 length: 16 amino acids. V lost 4 bases and J 8 bases, leaving 18 bases between the germline ends. Germline V gene lookup returns CDR1 MNHEY and CDR2 SVGAGI. The CDR3, as DNA: TGTGCCAGCAGTTTAGGGGGGATTGGGATATATTCACCCCTCCACTTT. Translation gives CASSLGGIGIYSPLHF.

This chain joins TRBV4-3 and TRBJ2-7; D may be TRBD1 or TRBD2 (5 bases each). The CDR3 covers 13 residues. Per germline, CDR1 LGHNA and CDR2 YSLEER. The V and J ends lost 0 bases and 7 bases respectively, with 10 bases between them. The CDR3 bases are TGCGCCAGCAGCCAAGAGAGGGGTCCGGAGCAGTACTTC. This translates into CASSQERGPEQYF.

This clonotype came up many times. The chain employs TRBV19 and TRBJ2-4; weak D call: TRBD2 (7 bases). With 4 bases removed from V and 3 bases from J, the gap between germline ends came to 13 bases. There are 15 residues in the CDR3. Per germline, CDR1 LNHDA and CDR2 SQIVND (reference sequence). The CDR3 spells CASSNQRGGKNIQYF. As DNA, the CDR3 is TGTGCCAGTAGTAACCAGAGGGGGGGCAAAAACATTCAGTACTTC.

This clonotype has a handful of counts. The rearrangement uses TRBV25-1 and TRBJ1-2; D may be TRBD1 (5 bases). This CDR3 contains 14 residues. Deletions cut 4 bases from V and 2 bases from J, with 11 bases between. Germline assignment: CDR1 MGHDK and CDR2 SYGVNS. The CDR3 bases are TGTGCCAGCAGTGTAGGGGTGGCCAACTATGGCTACACCTTC. Residues: CASSVGVANYGYTF.

V and J are TRBV4-1 and TRBJ2-7; 7 bases map to TRBD1. The CDR3 loop spans 13 amino acids. CDR1 and CDR2 from the germline V gene are MGHRA and YSYEKL. The V segment lost 4 bases and the J segment 3 bases; nucleotides outside the gene matches: 3. CDR3 protein: CASSRWDSYEQYF. In DNA, the CDR3 is TGCGCCAGCAGCCGCTGGGACAGCTACGAGCAGTACTTC.